This T cell receptor beta chain was captured by sequencing in a study of CD8 T cells in ankylosing spondylitis. Findings and limits, study-wide: A motif in TCR beta, a set of about 8 highly homologous variants, appeared characteristic of ankylosing spondylitis blood.

TCRdb redid the calling of the 5' RACE reads with MiXCR, one entry per CDR3 protein. The table shows about 800,000 distinct CDR3 sequences, with about 11% occurring only once. This clonotype was picked up many times. Its specificity is unknown. CDR1 DFQATT and CDR2 SNEGSKA come from the germline V gene (reference sequence). CDR3 length: 11 amino acids. Trimming took off 6 bases at V and 5 bases at J, with 10 bases between the two ends. Material for sequencing was blood, either unsorted or a sorted T cell fraction (not recorded which). The TCR was taken from a male donor with ankylosing spondylitis. The chain has TRBV20-1 and TRBJ2-5; either TRBD1 or TRBD2 may supply D (6 bases each). The CDR3 DNA reads as TGCAGTGCGGGGGGCGCGGAGACCCAGTACTTC. The encoded protein is CSAGGAETQYF.